This TCR beta chain was found in a study of T cell repertoires in cytomegalovirus infection. Study-wide background: Selected CMV epitopes included recently identified HLA-C-restricted ones as well as well-studied HLA-B-restricted ones. Indications of both CMV infection and matching HLA type were provided by public TCR beta signatures. Study-level results: HLA-C-restricted CMV-specific TCR beta clonotypes were dominant in the ex vivo response. Carriers of CMV plus the relevant HLA were identified by cumulative public TCR beta family frequency.

TCRdb re-derived calls from the reads in MiXCR, one entry per CDR3 protein. The table has about 920,000 distinct CDR3 sequences, about a third seen once; the top ten hold more than 12%. This clonotype was seen a few times. Its antigen is not known. This sequence originates from a human donor in good health (CMV status not recorded). Some clones in this sample may be carry-over from other donors' samples. The sample here was cultured CD8+ T cells from PBMCs, taken from culture after CMV antigen stimulation.

CDR3 in DNA: TGTGCCAGCAGCGACCCCGGACAGGGGGAACCTATCTCCTACGAGCAGTACTTC. Translated: CASSDPGQGEPISYEQYF. This chain uses TRBV7-9 with TRBJ2-7, with 10 bases aligning to TRBD1. The J segment lost 0 bases and the V segment lost 5 bases, leaving 13 bases of the junction unmatched. The CDR3 has 18 amino acids. Germline CDR1 and CDR2: SEHNR and FQNEAQ (reference sequence). The whole variable domain, filled in from reference TRBV7-9 and TRBJ2-7, reads DTGVSQNPRHKITKRGQNVTFRCDPISEHNRLYWYRQTLGQGPEFLTYFQNEAQLEKSRLLSDRFSAERPKGSFSTLEIQRTEQGDSAMYLCASSDPGQGEPISYEQYFGPGTRLTVT.